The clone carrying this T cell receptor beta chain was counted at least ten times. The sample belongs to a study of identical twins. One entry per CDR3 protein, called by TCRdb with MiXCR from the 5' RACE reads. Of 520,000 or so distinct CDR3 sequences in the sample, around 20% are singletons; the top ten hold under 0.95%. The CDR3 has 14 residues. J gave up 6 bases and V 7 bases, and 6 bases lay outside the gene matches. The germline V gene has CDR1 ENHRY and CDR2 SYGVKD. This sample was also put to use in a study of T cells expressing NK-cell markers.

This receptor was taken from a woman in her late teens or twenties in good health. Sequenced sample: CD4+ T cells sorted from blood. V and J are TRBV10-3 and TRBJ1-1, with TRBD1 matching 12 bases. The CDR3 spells CAINRGQGAAEAFF. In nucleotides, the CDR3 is TGTGCCATCAATAGGGGACAGGGGGCGGCTGAAGCTTTCTTT.